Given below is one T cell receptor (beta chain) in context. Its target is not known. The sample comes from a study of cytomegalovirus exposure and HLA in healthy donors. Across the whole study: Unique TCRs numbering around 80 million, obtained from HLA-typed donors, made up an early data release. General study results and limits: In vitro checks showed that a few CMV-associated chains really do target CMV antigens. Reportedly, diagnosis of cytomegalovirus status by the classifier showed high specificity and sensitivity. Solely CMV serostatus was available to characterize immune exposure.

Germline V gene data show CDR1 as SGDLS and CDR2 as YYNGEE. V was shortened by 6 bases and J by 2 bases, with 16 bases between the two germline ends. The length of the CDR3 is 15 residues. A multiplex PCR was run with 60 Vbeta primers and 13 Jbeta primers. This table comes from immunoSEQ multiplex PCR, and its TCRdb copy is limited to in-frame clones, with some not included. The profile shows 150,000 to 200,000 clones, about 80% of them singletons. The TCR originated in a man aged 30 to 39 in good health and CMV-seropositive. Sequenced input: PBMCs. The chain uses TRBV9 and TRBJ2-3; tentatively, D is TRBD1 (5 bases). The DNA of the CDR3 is TGTGCCAGCACCGTGGGGCTACCCGACACAGATACGCAGTATTTT. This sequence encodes CASTVGLPDTDTQYF.